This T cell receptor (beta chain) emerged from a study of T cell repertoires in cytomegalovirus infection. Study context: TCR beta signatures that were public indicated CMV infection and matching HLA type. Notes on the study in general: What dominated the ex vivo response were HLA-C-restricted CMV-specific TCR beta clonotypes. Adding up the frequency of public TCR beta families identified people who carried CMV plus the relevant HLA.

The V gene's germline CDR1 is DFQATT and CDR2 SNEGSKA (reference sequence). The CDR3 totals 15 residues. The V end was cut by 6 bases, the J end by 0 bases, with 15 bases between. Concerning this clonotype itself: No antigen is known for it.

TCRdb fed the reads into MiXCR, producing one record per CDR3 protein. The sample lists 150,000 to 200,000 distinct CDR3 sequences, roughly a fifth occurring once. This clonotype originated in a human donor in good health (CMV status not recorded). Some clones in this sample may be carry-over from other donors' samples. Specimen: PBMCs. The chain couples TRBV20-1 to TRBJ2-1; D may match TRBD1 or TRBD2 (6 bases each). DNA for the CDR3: TGCAGTGCCGAGAGAGGGGGGAGCTCCTACAATGAGCAGTTCTTC. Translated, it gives CSAERGGSSYNEQFF.